Frequency places the clone carrying this T cell receptor beta chain as medium-sized. Antigen: not known. The data belong to a study of T cell clusters in autoimmune cytopenias. The wider study: A median of 51,575 TRB reads per sample yielded a median approximately 2,500 distinct clonotypes.

Germline V lookup: CDR1 SQVTM, CDR2 ANQGSEA. CDR3 size: 13 residues. Study-wide results and limits: TRB repertoire shifts in secondary cytopenia and chronic lymphocytic leukemia mostly reflected lymphoma, not autoimmunity.

Roughly 38,000 genome equivalents of blood DNA were amplified for TRB. Multiplex touch-down PCR amplified TRB using TRB-A and TRB-B pools in one tube. TCRdb reprocessed the multiplex PCR reads and reports one entry per CDR3 protein, with no DNA. In all, the sample yields about 5,100 distinct CDR3 sequences. The origin of this receptor is a human donor with an autoimmune cytopenia or autoimmune hepatitis (not recorded which). This chain connects TRBV29-1 to TRBJ2-1; absent DNA, TCRdb's TRBD1 call cannot be checked. Sequencing input: peripheral blood. This chain's CDR3 is CSAGGGFYNEQFF.